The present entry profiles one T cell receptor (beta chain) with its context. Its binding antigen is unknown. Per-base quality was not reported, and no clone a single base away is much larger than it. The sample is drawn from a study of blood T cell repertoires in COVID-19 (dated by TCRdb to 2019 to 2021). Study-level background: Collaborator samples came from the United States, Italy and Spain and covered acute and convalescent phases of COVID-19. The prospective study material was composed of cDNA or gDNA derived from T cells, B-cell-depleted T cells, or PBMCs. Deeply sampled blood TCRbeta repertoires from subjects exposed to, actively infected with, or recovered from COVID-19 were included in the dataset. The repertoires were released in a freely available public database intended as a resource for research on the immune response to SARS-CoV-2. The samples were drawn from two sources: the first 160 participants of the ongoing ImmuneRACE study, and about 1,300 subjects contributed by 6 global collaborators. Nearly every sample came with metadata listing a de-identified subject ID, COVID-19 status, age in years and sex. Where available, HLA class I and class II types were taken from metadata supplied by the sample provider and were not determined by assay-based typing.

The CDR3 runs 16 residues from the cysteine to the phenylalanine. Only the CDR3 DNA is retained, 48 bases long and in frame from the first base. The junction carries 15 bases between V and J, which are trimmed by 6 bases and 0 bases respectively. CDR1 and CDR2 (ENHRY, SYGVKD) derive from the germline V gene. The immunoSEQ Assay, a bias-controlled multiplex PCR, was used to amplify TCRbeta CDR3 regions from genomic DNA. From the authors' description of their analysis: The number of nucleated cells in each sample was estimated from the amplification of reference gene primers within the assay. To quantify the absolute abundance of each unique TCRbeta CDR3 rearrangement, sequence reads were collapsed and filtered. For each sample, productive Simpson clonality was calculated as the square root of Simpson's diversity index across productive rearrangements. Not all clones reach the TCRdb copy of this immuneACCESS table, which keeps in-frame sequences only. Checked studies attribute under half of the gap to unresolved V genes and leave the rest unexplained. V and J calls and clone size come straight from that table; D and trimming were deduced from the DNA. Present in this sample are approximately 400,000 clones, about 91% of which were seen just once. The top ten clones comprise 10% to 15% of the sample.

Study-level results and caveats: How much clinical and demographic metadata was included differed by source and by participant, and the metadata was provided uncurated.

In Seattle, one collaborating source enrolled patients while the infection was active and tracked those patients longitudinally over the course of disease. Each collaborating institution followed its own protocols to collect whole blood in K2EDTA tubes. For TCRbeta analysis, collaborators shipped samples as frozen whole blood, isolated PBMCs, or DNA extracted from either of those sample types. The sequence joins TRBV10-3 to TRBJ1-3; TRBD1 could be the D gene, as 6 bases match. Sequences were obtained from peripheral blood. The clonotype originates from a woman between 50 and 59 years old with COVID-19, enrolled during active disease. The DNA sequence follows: TGTGCCATCAGCCCAGGGGTTTCTTACTCTGGAAACACCATATATTTT. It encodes CAISPGVSYSGNTIYF.